This T cell receptor beta chain is from a study of blood T cell repertoires in COVID-19. Repertoires were generated with immunoSEQ multiplex PCR, while TCRdb's copy carries only in-frame clones and drops some. The sample lists roughly 150,000 clones, more than 75% occurring once. The trim removed 5 bases at V and 7 bases at J, leaving 7 bases unmatched. CDR1 and CDR2 (germline): MNHEY, SVGAGI. This CDR3 region has 15 residues. The J gene is TRBJ2-2, the V gene TRBV6-5; 10 bases fit TRBD1. The TCR was taken from a human donor with acute or convalescent COVID-19. The donor label of this sample is uncertain. Sequencing was done on a sample of peripheral blood. CDR3 sequence (DNA): TGTGCCAGCAGTCCCGGACAGGGGGGGAGCGGGGAGCTGTTTTTT. As protein: CASSPGQGGSGELFF.